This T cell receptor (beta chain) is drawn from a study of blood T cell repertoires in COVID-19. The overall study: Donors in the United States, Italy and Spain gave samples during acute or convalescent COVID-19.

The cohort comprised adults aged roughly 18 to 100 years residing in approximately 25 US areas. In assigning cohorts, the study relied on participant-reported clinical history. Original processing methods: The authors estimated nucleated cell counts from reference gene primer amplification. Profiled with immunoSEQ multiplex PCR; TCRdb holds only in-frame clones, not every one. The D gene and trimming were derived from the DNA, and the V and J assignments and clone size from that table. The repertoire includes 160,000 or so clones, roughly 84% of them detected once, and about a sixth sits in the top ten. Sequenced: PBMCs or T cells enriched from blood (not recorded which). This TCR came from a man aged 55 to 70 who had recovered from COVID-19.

DNA for the CDR3: TGCAGTGCTAGTCTTGGAAGTTGGACTAGCGGCTACAATGAGCAGTTCTTC. This translates into CSASLGSWTSGYNEQFF. J is TRBJ2-1 and V is TRBV20-1; 10 bases fit TRBD2. J was trimmed by 3 bases and V by 3 bases; bases with no gene match: 11. CDR3 length equals 17 residues. Germline V CDR1 and CDR2: DFQATT, SNEGSKA (reference sequence).